This T cell receptor (beta chain) was found in a study of blood T cell repertoires in COVID-19. Study in general: COVID-19 samples from acute and convalescent phases originated in the United States, Italy and Spain. T cells, B-cell-depleted T cells, or PBMCs provided the cDNA or gDNA that served as material.

CDR1 is SEHNR, CDR2 FQNEAQ, per germline (reference sequence). This CDR3 comprises 15 residues. V lost 5 bases and J lost 5; bases outside the gene matches: 7. Per the original methods: Amplification of reference gene primers was used by the study to estimate nucleated cell counts. Only in-frame clones appear in the TCRdb table, and some are missing; sequencing was by immunoSEQ multiplex PCR. The D gene and trimming were derived from the DNA, and the V and J assignments and clone size from that table. Among about 520,000 clones, approximately 83% were seen once, and the ten largest hold 3.2%. The sequenced sample was peripheral blood. The chain carries TRBV7-9 and TRBJ2-1, with 9 positions matching TRBD2. The origin of this receptor is a human donor in a cohort sampled during active COVID-19. CDR3 region: CASSRSGRIDNEQFF. CDR3 coding DNA: TGTGCCAGCAGCAGGAGCGGGAGGATCGACAATGAGCAGTTCTTC.